What follows are 30 T cell receptor beta chains derived from one specimen sequenced in a study of persistence of HIV-infected CD4 T cells. This was the immunoSEQ version 4 assay in survey mode. Repertoires were generated with immunoSEQ multiplex PCR, while TCRdb's copy carries only in-frame clones and drops some. In the table there are about 37,000 clones, roughly 87% of which are singletons. No antigens are known for them. This nonspecific control used anti-CD3/anti-CD28 bead stimulation of CD4+ T cells. Sorting of responding CD4+ T cells relied on upregulated CD40 ligand together with CD69. The material was CD4+ T cells sorted from PBMCs after approximately 19-hour stimulation, obtained from a patient who received antiretroviral therapy. Receptor source: an adult man with HIV who was CMV-seropositive.

The chain recombines TRBV6-5 with TRBJ1-2; D not resolved. The V and J ends lost 11 bases and 2 bases respectively, with 9 bases between them. CDR3 length: 11 amino acids. The germline gives CDR1 MNHEY, CDR2 SVGAGI. The CDR3 is CAAGGNYGYTF. CDR3 in DNA: TGTGCCGCGGGTGGGAACTATGGCTACACCTTC.

The chain links TRBV5-1 to TRBJ2-5; D remains unclear. This CDR3 region has 11 residues. Trimming removed 2 bases at V and 5 bases at J, with 4 bases between. The germline V gene encodes CDR1 SGHRS and CDR2 YFSETQ. The CDR3 sequence: CASSFGETQYF. CDR3 nucleotides: TGCGCCAGCAGCTTCGGGGAGACCCAGTACTTC. Combining the CDR3 with reference TRBV5-1 and TRBJ2-5 gives the whole variable domain KAGVTQTPRYLIKTRGQQVTLSCSPISGHRSVSWYQQTPGQGLQFLFEYFSETQRNKGNFPGRFSGRQFSNSRSEMNVSTLELGDSALYLCASSFGETQYFGPGTRLLVL.

V usage is TRBV7-9 and J usage is TRBJ2-1; 7 bases align to TRBD2. CDR1 and CDR2 from the germline V gene are SEHNR and FQNEAQ (reference sequence). J was trimmed by 6 bases and V by 0 bases; bases with no gene match: 14. The CDR3 runs to 18 residues. Here the CDR3 reads CASSLAAMWQGGGNEQFF. CDR3 nucleotide sequence: TGTGCCAGCAGCTTAGCGGCAATGTGGCAGGGCGGGGGCAATGAGCAGTTCTTC.

V gene TRBV5-4 combines with J gene TRBJ2-2; D uncertain. V was shortened by 2 bases and J by 5 bases, with 4 bases between the two germline ends. Germline-derived CDR1 and CDR2 are SGHNT and YYREEE (reference sequence). CDR3 size: 12 residues. The CDR3 here is CASSLDTGELFF. CDR3 nucleotides: TGTGCCAGCAGCTTAGATACCGGGGAGCTGTTTTTT.

The CDR3 nucleotides read TGTGCCAGCAGCTTTTTAGTCGCAGGGATTACTGAAGCTTTCTTT. Amino acids: CASSFLVAGITEAFF. V usage is TRBV7-8 and J usage is TRBJ1-1; tentatively, D is TRBD1 (5 bases). The CDR3 is 15 amino acids. Germline V gene data show CDR1 as SGHVS and CDR2 as FQNEAQ. Trimming removed 3 bases at V and 5 bases at J, with 16 bases between.

CDR3 sequence reads: CASSLRQGAGWNTEAFF. CDR3 DNA: TGCGCCAGCAGCTTAAGGCAGGGGGCTGGTTGGAACACTGAAGCTTTCTTT. The rearrangement uses TRBV5-1 and TRBJ1-1; 8 bases agree with TRBD1. Per germline, CDR1 SGHRS and CDR2 YFSETQ. The CDR3 totals 17 residues. V lost 2 bases, J lost 1 base, and 10 bases stayed unmatched.

The chain couples TRBV25-1 to TRBJ1-2; 12 nucleotides agree with TRBD1. This CDR3 region has 15 residues. The germline V gene encodes CDR1 MGHDK and CDR2 SYGVNS. Trimming at V came to 8 bases and at J to 5 bases, leaving 9 bases not matched to a gene. In DNA, the CDR3 is TGTGCCAGCGGGACAGGGGGCGTGGGGCTTTATGGCTACACCTTC. Its protein is CASGTGGVGLYGYTF.

In this sample, this clone turned up once. The rearrangement links TRBV6-6 to TRBJ1-2; weak D call: TRBD1 (5 bases). The CDR3 consists of 12 residues. The V and J ends lost 6 bases and 8 bases respectively, with 13 bases between them. The germline V gene has CDR1 MNHNY and CDR2 SVGAGI (reference sequence). CDR3 sequence reads: CASRYTGVGYTF. The CDR3 DNA is TGTGCCAGCAGATATACAGGAGTCGGCTACACCTTC.

V and J are TRBV3-1 (or the pseudogene TRBV3-2) and TRBJ1-3; the D is unclear. CDR1 LGHDT and CDR2 YNNKEL come from the germline V gene (reference sequence). CDR3 length: 15 residues. V lost 0 bases, J lost 4 bases, and 10 bases lay in between. CDR3 nucleotides: TGTGCCAGCAGCCAAGACTTAGCGGGAGGAAACACCATATATTTT. Translating it yields CASSQDLAGGNTIYF.

The chain employs TRBV6-6 and TRBJ1-6; 9 nucleotides align to TRBD1. Germline trimming cut 7 bases from V and 10 bases from J; bases unmatched to any gene: 8. CDR1 and CDR2 from the germline V gene are MNHNY and SVGAGI (reference sequence). The CDR3 sequence is 14 residues long. The CDR3 sequence: CASNPDRGGSPLHF. The CDR3 DNA reads TGTGCCAGCAACCCGGACAGGGGTGGGTCACCCCTCCACTTT.

This chain connects TRBV30 to TRBJ2-6; D is unclear. Trimming removed 5 bases from V and 0 bases from J, with 26 bases in between. This CDR3 spans 20 amino acids. Germline-derived CDR1 and CDR2 are GTSNPN and SVGIG (reference sequence). CDR3 in amino acids: CAWGSGDVIKTSSGANVLTF. The CDR3 nucleotides read TGTGCCTGGGGAAGTGGTGATGTCATAAAAACGAGCTCTGGGGCCAACGTCCTGACTTTC.

CDR3 sequence reads: CASRLDRPNEKLFF. In DNA, the CDR3 is TGTGCCAGCAGACTAGACAGGCCCAATGAAAAACTGTTTTTT. V is TRBV6-5 and J is TRBJ1-4; possible D gene TRBD1, 6 bases. V was pared by 6 bases and J by 5 bases, with 13 bases between. The CDR3 sequence is 14 residues long. Germline V gene data show CDR1 as MNHEY and CDR2 as SVGAGI.

The V and J genes are TRBV10-3 and TRBJ2-3; TRBD2 agrees at 7 bases. Germline CDR1 reads ENHRY; CDR2 reads SYGVKD. This CDR3 is built from 14 residues. J lost 0 bases, V lost 5 bases, and 2 bases had no gene match. DNA of the CDR3: TGTGCCATCAGTAGCGGGACTAGCACAGATACGCAGTATTTT. Its protein is CAISSGTSTDTQYF.

The chain has TRBV5-1 and TRBJ2-5; a possible D gene is TRBD2 (5 bases). This CDR3 region has 12 residues. Per germline, CDR1 SGHRS and CDR2 YFSETQ. Trimming removed 2 bases from V and 5 bases from J, with 7 bases in between. The CDR3 region is CASSFGEETQYF. The CDR3 DNA reads TGCGCCAGCAGCTTCGGGGAGGAGACCCAGTACTTC.

The chain couples TRBV23-1 to TRBJ2-7, with D possibly matching TRBD2 (8 bases). TRBV23-1 is an open reading frame whose function is uncertain. CDR3 size: 14 residues. V lost 11 bases and J lost 3, with 20 bases in between. CDR3 in amino acids: CAQGGERGNYEQYF. The CDR3 nucleotides are TGCGCCCAGGGGGGAGAGCGGGGGAACTACGAGCAGTACTTC.

The chain links TRBV7-2 to TRBJ2-1; 7 nucleotides align to TRBD1. J was trimmed by 3 bases and V by 6 bases; bases with no gene match: 8. This CDR3 has 15 residues. CDR1 is SGHTA, CDR2 FQGNSA, per germline. Here the CDR3 reads CASRTPGQFYNEQFF. The DNA of the CDR3 is TGTGCCAGCAGAACTCCGGGACAGTTCTACAATGAGCAGTTCTTC.

CDR3 nucleotide sequence: TGCAGCGTTCGGGGGGCGACTAATGAAAAACTGTTTTTT. Translation gives CSVRGATNEKLFF. V and J are TRBV29-1 and TRBJ1-4, with D possibly matching TRBD1 (6 bases). This CDR3 region has 13 residues. Trimming took 5 bases from V and 2 from J, leaving 9 bases between them. The germline V gene has CDR1 SQVTM and CDR2 ANQGSEA.

The chain is built from TRBV6-5 and TRBJ1-5; D not certain. Between the trimmed V and J ends, which lost 2 bases and 4 bases, there was a span of 6 bases. The CDR3 is 13 residues long. Germline CDR1 reads MNHEY; CDR2 reads SVGAGI. CDR3 DNA: TGTGCCAGCAGTTACGGCCGGAATCAGCCCCAGCATTTT. It codes for CASSYGRNQPQHF.

V is TRBV7-2 and J is TRBJ1-4; no clear D. The CDR3 contains 14 residues. The V and J ends lost 5 bases and 7 bases respectively, with 14 bases between them. CDR1 SGHTA and CDR2 FQGNSA come from the germline V gene. The CDR3 reads CASSPDPPSEKLFF. For the CDR3, the DNA is TGTGCCAGCAGCCCAGACCCTCCCAGTGAAAAACTGTTTTTT.

The chain couples TRBV13 to TRBJ2-1; tentative D call: TRBD1 (6 bases). V was pared by 4 bases and J by 7 bases, with 17 bases between. The CDR3 is 15 amino acids. Germline V gene sequence: CDR1 PRHDT, CDR2 FYEKMQ (reference sequence). CDR3 amino acids: CASSSNQPQGNEQFF. CDR3 in DNA: TGTGCCAGCAGCTCGAACCAACCACAGGGTAATGAGCAGTTCTTC.

The rearrangement links TRBV20-1 to TRBJ1-2; no firm D call. Per germline, CDR1 DFQATT and CDR2 SNEGSKA (reference sequence). CDR3 length equals 10 residues. Trimming stripped 3 bases from V and 8 bases from J, with 7 bases between. CDR3 in DNA: TGCAGTGCTAGTAAAACCGGCTACACCTTC. Encoded protein: CSASKTGYTF.

This chain connects TRBV27 to TRBJ1-2; 9 nucleotides agree with TRBD1. V shed 3 bases, J shed 8 bases, and the junction held 7 bases outside the gene matches. The germline CDR1 and CDR2 sequences are MNHEY and SMNVEV (reference sequence). The CDR3 has 14 residues. This CDR3 reads CASSLEQGAGGYTF. The CDR3 nucleotides read TGTGCCAGCAGTTTGGAACAGGGGGCAGGGGGCTACACCTTC.

This sequence joins TRBV7-8 and TRBJ2-1, with TRBD1 identical over 10 bases. The V and J ends lost 3 bases and 9 bases, in that order; junction bases with no gene match: 8. This CDR3 has 15 amino acids. In germline, CDR1 is SGHVS, CDR2 FQNEAQ. CDR3 residues: CASSLAGTGDTEQFF. In DNA, the CDR3 is TGTGCCAGCAGCTTGGCCGGGACAGGGGACACTGAGCAGTTCTTC.

J is TRBJ2-6 and V is TRBV19, with D unresolved. The CDR3 totals 14 residues. V was cut by 3 bases and J by 0 bases, with 3 bases left in between. Per germline, CDR1 LNHDA and CDR2 SQIVND (reference sequence). The CDR3 DNA reads TGTGCCAGTAGTATCGGCTCTGGGGCCAACGTCCTGACTTTC. It encodes CASSIGSGANVLTF.

The chain employs TRBV5-4 and TRBJ1-2, with unresolved D. This CDR3 is built from 12 residues. Germline assignment: CDR1 SGHNT and CDR2 YYREEE (reference sequence). Trimming pared 9 bases from V and 2 bases from J, leaving 11 bases between. Here the CDR3 DNA reads TGTGCCACCGCGGGCAGCAACTATGGCTACACCTTC. This encodes CATAGSNYGYTF.

This chain joins TRBV19 and TRBJ1-2, with a weak D call TRBD1 (5 bases). From germline, CDR1 is LNHDA and CDR2 SQIVND (reference sequence). The CDR3 totals 15 residues. V was clipped by 2 bases and J by 4 bases, with 14 bases between them. The CDR3 loop reads CASSISGPGPYGYTF. For the CDR3, the DNA is TGTGCCAGTAGTATAAGTGGCCCAGGGCCCTATGGCTACACCTTC.

The V and J genes are TRBV7-2 and TRBJ2-5; 7 bases are a match to TRBD2. V dropped 0 bases and J dropped 1; count of bases not matched to a gene: 8. CDR3 length equals 17 residues. The germline CDR1 and CDR2 sequences are SGHTA and FQGNSA. CDR3 in DNA: TGTGCCAGCAGCTTAGCCGCGCGAAGCGGGGCCCAAGAGACCCAGTACTTC. The encoded protein is CASSLAARSGAQETQYF. The variable domain in full, completed from reference TRBV7-2 and TRBJ2-5, reads GAGVSQSPSNKVTEKGKDVELRCDPISGHTALYWYRQSLGQGLEFLIYFQGNSAPDKSGLPSDRFSAERTGGSVSTLTIQRTQQEDSAVYLCASSLAARSGAQETQYFGPGTRLLVL.

The V call is TRBV24-1, the J call TRBJ2-2, with D perhaps TRBD2 (6 bases). Germline V gene sequence: CDR1 KGHDR, CDR2 SFDVKD. V was pared by 3 bases and J by 8 bases, with 9 bases between. This CDR3 contains 13 residues. This CDR3 reads CATSDPGRGELFF. DNA for the CDR3: TGTGCCACCAGTGATCCTGGGAGGGGGGAGCTGTTTTTT.

This chain connects TRBV18 to TRBJ1-1; a possible D gene is TRBD1 (5 bases). V was pared by 2 bases and J by 2 bases, with 9 bases between. The CDR3 loop spans 14 amino acids. CDR1 is KGHSH, CDR2 LQKENI, per germline. The CDR3 region is CASSPNQGNTEAFF. DNA for the CDR3: TGTGCCAGCTCACCAAACCAGGGTAACACTGAAGCTTTCTTT. The full variable domain, in which reference TRBV18 and TRBJ1-1 provide the parts outside the CDR3, is NAGVMQNPRHLVRRRGQEARLRCSPMKGHSHVYWYRQLPEEGLKFMVYLQKENIIDESGMPKERFSAEFPKEGPSILRIQQVVRGDSAAYFCASSPNQGNTEAFFGQGTRLTVV.

This clone occurred a few times. This chain connects TRBV21-1 to TRBJ1-5. TRBV21-1 is tagged as a pseudogene. The CDR3 consists of 17 residues. CDR3 in amino acids: CASSKVKGSQTNQPQHF. The CDR3 DNA is TGTGCCAGCAGCAAAGTTAAGGGGAGCCAAACTAATCAGCCCCAGCATTTT.